A selection of T cell receptor beta chains follows, all from one sample in a study of low-dose radiotherapy and immunotherapy resistance in tumors. Via MiXCR, TCRdb re-called the reads, giving one row per CDR3 protein. In the table there are nearly 95,000 distinct CDR3 sequences, under 10% of which are singletons. This sample comprised PBMCs, obtained before treatment. All receptors come from a male donor with prostate cancer. Both conserved end residues are trimmed from each CDR3. Fields, in order: V gene, J gene, CDR3 protein.

TRBV21-1	TRBJ2-3	ASSKVGVTDTQY
TRBV28	TRBJ2-1	ASSLLAGADMSDEQF
TRBV28	TRBJ2-7	ASSSAGLASYEQY
TRBV5-1	TRBJ2-7	ASSPGLATINEQY
TRBV9	TRBJ2-7	ASSVSGEIIYEQY
TRBV20-1	TRBJ1-5	SASRTAKPQH
TRBV6-2/TRBV6-3	TRBJ1-5	ASSVTGFSNQPQH
TRBV5-4	TRBJ2-3	ASSLVVTSGAWADTQY
TRBV3-1	TRBJ2-3	ASSPYNPDTQY
TRBV14	TRBJ1-1	ASSQIRNTEAF
TRBV20-1	TRBJ2-7	SARDPGGALYEQY
TRBV2	TRBJ1-1	ASSGGQRNTEAF
TRBV6-2/TRBV6-3	TRBJ2-1	ASSPLATTYNEQF
TRBV20-1	TRBJ1-5	SASPVINQPQH
TRBV9	TRBJ2-1	ASSVTSGSYNEQF
TRBV7-2	TRBJ2-2	ASSLPSRGVTSYGELF
TRBV28	TRBJ2-1	ASSSRTGAHNEQF
TRBV5-1	TRBJ2-2	ASSLRLNTGELF
TRBV5-1	TRBJ1-5	ASSSGQGDNQPQH